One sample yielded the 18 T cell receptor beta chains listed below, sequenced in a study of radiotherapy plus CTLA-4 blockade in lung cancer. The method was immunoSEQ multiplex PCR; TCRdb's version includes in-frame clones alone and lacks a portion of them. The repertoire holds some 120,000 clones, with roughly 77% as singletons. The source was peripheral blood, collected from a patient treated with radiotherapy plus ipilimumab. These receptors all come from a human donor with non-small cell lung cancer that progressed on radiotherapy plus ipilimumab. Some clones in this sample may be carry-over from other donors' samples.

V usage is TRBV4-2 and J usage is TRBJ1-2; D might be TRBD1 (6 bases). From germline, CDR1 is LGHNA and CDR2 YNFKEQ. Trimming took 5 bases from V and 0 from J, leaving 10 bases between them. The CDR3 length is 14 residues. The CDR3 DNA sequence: TGTGCCAGCAGCTTTGACAGGTCTAACTATGGCTACACCTTC. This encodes CASSFDRSNYGYTF.

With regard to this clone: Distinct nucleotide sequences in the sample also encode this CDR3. The CDR3 DNA reads as TGTGCCAGCAGCTTAGGGGCAGGGGGCCCGAATTCACCCCTCCACTTT. Translating gives CASSLGAGGPNSPLHF. The chain uses TRBV7-9 and TRBJ1-6, with 8 bases that match TRBD1. Germline assignment: CDR1 SEHNR and CDR2 FQNEAQ (reference sequence). V shed 1 base and J 7 bases; nucleotides not matched to a gene: 6. CDR3 length equals 16 residues.

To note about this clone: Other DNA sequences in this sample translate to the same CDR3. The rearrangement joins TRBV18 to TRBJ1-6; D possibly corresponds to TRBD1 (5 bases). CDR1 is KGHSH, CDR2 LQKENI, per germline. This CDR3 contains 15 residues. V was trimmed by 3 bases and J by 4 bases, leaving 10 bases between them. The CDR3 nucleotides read TGTGCCAGCTCACCTACAGGTGATTATAATTCACCCCTCCACTTT. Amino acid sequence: CASSPTGDYNSPLHF.

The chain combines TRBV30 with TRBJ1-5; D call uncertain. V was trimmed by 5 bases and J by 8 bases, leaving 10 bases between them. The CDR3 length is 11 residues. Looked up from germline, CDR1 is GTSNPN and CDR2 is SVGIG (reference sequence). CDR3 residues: CAWGYGEPQHF. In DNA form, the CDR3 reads TGTGCCTGGGGGTATGGAGAGCCCCAGCATTTT.

CDR3 sequence: CASSPGTSGYTF. The CDR3 DNA sequence: TGTGCCAGCAGTCCTGGGACATCTGGCTACACCTTC. The rearrangement uses TRBV2 and TRBJ1-2, with a possible D match to TRBD1 (6 bases). Per germline, CDR1 SNHLY and CDR2 FYNNEI. The CDR3 sequence is 12 residues long. Trimming removed 5 bases from V and 7 bases from J, with 11 bases in between. The full variable domain, completed using reference TRBV2 and TRBJ1-2, is EPEVTQTPSHQVTQMGQEVILRCVPISNHLYFYWYRQILGQKVEFLVSFYNNEISEKSEIFDDQFSVERPDGSNFTLKIRSTKLEDSAMYFCASSPGTSGYTFGSGTRLTVV.

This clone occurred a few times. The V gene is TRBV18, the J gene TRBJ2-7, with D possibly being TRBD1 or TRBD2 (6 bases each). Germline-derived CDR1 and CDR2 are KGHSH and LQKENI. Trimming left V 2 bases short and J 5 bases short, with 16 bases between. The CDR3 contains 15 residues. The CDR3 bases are TGTGCCAGCTCACCAGCGGGACAACTGCTCCACGAGCAGTACTTC. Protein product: CASSPAGQLLHEQYF.

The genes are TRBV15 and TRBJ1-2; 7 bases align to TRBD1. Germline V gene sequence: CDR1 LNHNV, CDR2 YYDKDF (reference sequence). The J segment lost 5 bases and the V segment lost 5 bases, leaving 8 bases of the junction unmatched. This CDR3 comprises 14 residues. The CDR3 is CATSGGTVLYGYTF. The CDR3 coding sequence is TGTGCCACCAGCGGCGGGACAGTCCTTTATGGCTACACCTTC. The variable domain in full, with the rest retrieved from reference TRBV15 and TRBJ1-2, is DAMVIQNPRYQVTQFGKPVTLSCSQTLNHNVMYWYQQKSSQAPKLLFHYYDKDFNNEADTPDNFQSRRPNTSFCFLDIRSPGLGDTAMYLCATSGGTVLYGYTFGSGTRLTVV.

The CDR3 here is CASSLFALLETQYF. The CDR3 bases are TGTGCCAGCAGCTTGTTCGCTCTCTTAGAGACCCAGTACTTC. The chain combines TRBV5-6 with TRBJ2-5, with D hard to call. V dropped 1 base and J dropped 4 bases, with 11 bases sitting between them. The germline V gene has CDR1 SGHDT and CDR2 YYEEEE. The CDR3 totals 14 residues.

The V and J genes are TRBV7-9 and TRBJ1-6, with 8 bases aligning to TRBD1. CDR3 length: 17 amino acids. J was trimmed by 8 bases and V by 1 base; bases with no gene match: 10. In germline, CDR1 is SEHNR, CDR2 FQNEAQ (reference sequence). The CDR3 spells CASSLVRTGWGDSPLHF. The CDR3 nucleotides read TGTGCCAGCAGCTTAGTCCGGACAGGGTGGGGGGATTCACCCCTCCACTTT.

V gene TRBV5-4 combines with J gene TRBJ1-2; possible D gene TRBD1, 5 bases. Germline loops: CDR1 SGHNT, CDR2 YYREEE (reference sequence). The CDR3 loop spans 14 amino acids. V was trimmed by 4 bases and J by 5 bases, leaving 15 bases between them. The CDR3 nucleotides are TGTGCCAGCAGCCCCGCGGGGGAGGAGTATGGCTACACCTTC. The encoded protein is CASSPAGEEYGYTF.

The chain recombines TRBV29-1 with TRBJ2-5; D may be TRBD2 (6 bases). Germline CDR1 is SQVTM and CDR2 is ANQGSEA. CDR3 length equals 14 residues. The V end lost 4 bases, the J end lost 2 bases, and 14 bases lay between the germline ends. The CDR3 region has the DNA TGCAGCGTTGGAGGCGGGATACATCAAGAGACCCAGTACTTC. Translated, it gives CSVGGGIHQETQYF.

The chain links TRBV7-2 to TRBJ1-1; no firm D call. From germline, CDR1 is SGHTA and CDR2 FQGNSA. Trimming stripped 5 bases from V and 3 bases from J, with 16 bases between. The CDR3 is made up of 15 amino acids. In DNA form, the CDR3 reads TGTGCCAGCAGCGCTATGGGTCGAGGTCACACTGAAGCTTTCTTT. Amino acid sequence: CASSAMGRGHTEAFF.

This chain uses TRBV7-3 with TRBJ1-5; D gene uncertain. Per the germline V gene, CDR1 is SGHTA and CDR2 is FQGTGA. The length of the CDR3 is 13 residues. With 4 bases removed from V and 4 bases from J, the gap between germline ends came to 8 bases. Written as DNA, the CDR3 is TGTGCCAGCAGCTCAGGAGCGAATCAGCCCCAGCATTTT. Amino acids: CASSSGANQPQHF.

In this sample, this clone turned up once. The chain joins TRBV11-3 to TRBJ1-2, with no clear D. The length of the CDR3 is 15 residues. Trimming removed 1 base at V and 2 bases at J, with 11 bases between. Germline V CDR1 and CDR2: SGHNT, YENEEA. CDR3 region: CASSLGAGENYGYTF. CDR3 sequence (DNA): TGTGCCAGCAGCTTAGGAGCAGGAGAGAACTATGGCTACACCTTC.

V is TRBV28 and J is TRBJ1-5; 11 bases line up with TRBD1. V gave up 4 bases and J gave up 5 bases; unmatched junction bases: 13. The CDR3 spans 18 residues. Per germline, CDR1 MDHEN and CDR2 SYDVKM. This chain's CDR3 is CASSSILLPGQGDQPQHF. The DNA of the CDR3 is TGTGCCAGCAGTTCTATTCTACTGCCGGGACAGGGGGATCAGCCCCAGCATTTT.

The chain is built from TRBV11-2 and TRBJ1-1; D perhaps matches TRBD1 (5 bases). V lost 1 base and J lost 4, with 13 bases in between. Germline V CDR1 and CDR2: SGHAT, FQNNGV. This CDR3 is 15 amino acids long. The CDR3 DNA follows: TGTGCCAGCAGCTTAGGAGTGGGAGGGGCCACTGAAGCTTTCTTT. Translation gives CASSLGVGGATEAFF.

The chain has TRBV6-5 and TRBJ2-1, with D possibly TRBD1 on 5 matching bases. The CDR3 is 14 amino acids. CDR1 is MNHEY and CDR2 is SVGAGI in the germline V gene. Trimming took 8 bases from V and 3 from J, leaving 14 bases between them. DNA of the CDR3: TGTGCCAGCCAACTCAGGGCCTTCTACAATGAGCAGTTCTTC. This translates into CASQLRAFYNEQFF.

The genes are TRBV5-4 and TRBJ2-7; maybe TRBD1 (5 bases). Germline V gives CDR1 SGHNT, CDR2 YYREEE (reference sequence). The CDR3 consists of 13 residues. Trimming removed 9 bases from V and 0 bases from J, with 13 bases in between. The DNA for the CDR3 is TGTGCCACCCACAGACAGTTCTCCTACGAGCAGTACTTC. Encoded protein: CATHRQFSYEQYF.